This is a list of T cell receptor beta chains from one sample in a study of glioma-infiltrating T cells after dendritic cell vaccination. The data were produced by immunoSEQ multiplex PCR, yet TCRdb's version contains in-frame clones alone and is incomplete. The table lists around 100,000 clones, about four fifths of them singletons. This specimen was blood, taken before dendritic cell vaccination. The receptors come from a human donor with glioblastoma. Both conserved end residues are part of each CDR3. The D gene is left open where the match is weak. Not every row has a clone size; where given, it reads once, few, many or a size class.

d_call,j_call,v_call,clone_size,cdr3_aa,cdr3_nt
NA,TRBJ1-5,TRBV30,NA,CAWSPRARGNRQPQHF,TGTGCCTGGAGTCCCCGGGCTAGAGGGAATCGTCAGCCCCAGCATTTT
TRBD2,TRBJ2-7,TRBV2,NA,CASSARLAGGPNEQYF,TGTGCCAGCAGTGCACGACTAGCGGGGGGTCCCAACGAGCAGTACTTC
TRBD1,TRBJ2-3,TRBV5-4,NA,CASSATTGSGTDTQYF,TGTGCCAGCAGCGCAACGACAGGGTCCGGCACAGATACGCAGTATTTT
NA,TRBJ1-5,TRBV18,NA,CASSPGETGYLNQPQHF,TGTGCCAGCTCACCAGGGGAGACCGGTTACCTCAATCAGCCCCAGCATTTT
TRBD2,TRBJ2-6,TRBV6-7,NA,CASSQTSGGLIPSGANVLTF,TGTGCCAGCAGCCAAACTAGCGGGGGCCTCATACCTTCTGGGGCCAACGTCCTGACTTTC
TRBD2,TRBJ2-7,TRBV5-1,NA,CASSPGTSEYEQYF,TGCGCCAGCAGCCCAGGGACTAGCGAGTACGAGCAGTACTTC
NA,TRBJ2-1,TRBV5-1,NA,CASSEAGTNNEQFF,TGCGCCAGCAGCGAGGCCGGGACAAACAATGAGCAGTTCTTC
NA,TRBJ1-3,TRBV6-1,NA,CASNSGGAGNTIYF,TGTGCCAGCAATAGCGGCGGGGCTGGAAACACCATATATTTT
NA,TRBJ1-3,TRBV11-2,medium-sized,CASSWDFSSGNTIYF,TGTGCCAGCAGCTGGGACTTTTCCTCTGGAAACACCATATATTTT
NA,TRBJ2-5,TRBV29-1,NA,CSVCSLVGETQYF,TGCAGCGTCTGCTCACTAGTTGGGGAGACCCAGTACTTC
TRBD2,TRBJ2-1,TRBV5-4,NA,CASSPSGGKYNEQFF,TGTGCCAGCAGCCCTAGCGGGGGGAAATACAATGAGCAGTTCTTC
NA,TRBJ1-1,TRBV1,NA,CTSSLQGEMNTEAFF,TGCACCAGCAGCCTCCAGGGGGAGATGAACACTGAAGCTTTCTTT
NA,TRBJ2-5,TRBV7-9,NA,CASSPNGGRTAVQETQYF,TGTGCCAGCAGCCCAAACGGGGGGCGGACAGCGGTCCAAGAGACCCAGTACTTC
TRBD1,TRBJ2-4,TRBV5-4,NA,CASSQGANIQYF,TGTGCCAGCAGCCAGGGGGCAAACATTCAGTACTTC
TRBD1,TRBJ1-1,TRBV18,NA,CASSPIAGTGNTEAFF,TGTGCCAGCTCCCCTATAGCCGGGACAGGGAACACTGAAGCTTTCTTT
TRBD2,TRBJ2-3,TRBV6-4,many,CASSTSGGTDTQYF,TGTGCCAGCAGTACTAGCGGGGGCACAGATACGCAGTATTTT
NA,TRBJ2-7,TRBV11-2,NA,CASSFGSVYEQYF,TGTGCCAGCAGCTTCGGTTCCGTCTACGAGCAGTACTTC
NA,TRBJ1-4,TRBV9,NA,CASSPSGASDEKLFF,TGTGCCAGCAGCCCCTCAGGGGCTTCGGATGAAAAACTGTTTTTT
TRBD2,TRBJ2-3,TRBV7-6,NA,CASSLAGPSGGQQYF,TGTGCCAGCAGCTTAGCTGGCCCTAGCGGGGGTCAGCAGTATTTT
NA,TRBJ2-1,TRBV5-4,NA,CASSYLGLYNEQFF,TGTGCCAGCAGCTATCTGGGACTCTACAATGAGCAGTTCTTC
NA,TRBJ1-1,TRBV30,once,CAWSGQTGMYTEAFF,TGTGCCTGGAGTGGTCAAACAGGGATGTACACTGAAGCTTTCTTT
NA,TRBJ2-4,TRBV19,NA,CASTTGDLAKNIQYF,TGTGCCAGTACCACGGGAGACTTAGCCAAAAACATTCAGTACTTC
NA,TRBJ1-3,TRBV30,once,CAWRSRQAFSGNTIYF,TGTGCCTGGAGGTCCCGACAGGCTTTCTCTGGAAACACCATATATTTT
NA,TRBJ2-7,TRBV5-1,once,CASSLVAVGSSYEQYF,TGCGCCAGCAGCTTGGTTGCTGTAGGGAGCTCCTACGAGCAGTACTTC
NA,TRBJ1-6,TRBV27,NA,CASSLVGHGSALHF,TGTGCCAGCAGTTTAGTGGGGCACGGGTCAGCCCTCCACTTT
TRBD1,TRBJ2-7,TRBV18,NA,CASSPLDRGGSYEQYF,TGTGCCAGCTCTCCCCTGGACAGGGGTGGGTCCTACGAGCAGTACTTC
TRBD1,TRBJ1-5,TRBV2,NA,CASSEFRDRGSNQPQHF,TGTGCCAGCAGTGAATTCCGGGACAGGGGGTCGAATCAGCCCCAGCATTTT
TRBD2,TRBJ2-1,TRBV10-2,NA,CASWPGGEQFF,TGCGCCAGCTGGCCGGGGGGGGAGCAGTTCTTC
NA,TRBJ2-3,TRBV10-1,NA,CASSRGPADTQYF,TGCGCCAGCAGCCGGGGTCCGGCAGATACGCAGTATTTT
TRBD1,TRBJ1-1,TRBV7-9,NA,CASSLVVRLTGQGNTEAFF,TGTGCCAGCAGCTTAGTGGTTCGGTTGACAGGGCAGGGGAACACTGAAGCTTTCTTT
NA,TRBJ2-1,TRBV6-5,once,CASSYRNEQFF,TGTGCCAGCAGTTACCGGAATGAGCAGTTCTTC
NA,TRBJ1-2,TRBV30,NA,CAWRPDTDYGYTF,TGTGCCTGGAGACCAGACACGGACTATGGCTACACCTTC
TRBD1,TRBJ1-1,TRBV25-1,NA,CASSDSGTDFSEAFF,TGTGCCAGCAGTGATTCAGGGACAGACTTTTCTGAAGCTTTCTTT
NA,TRBJ1-2,TRBV10-3,NA,CAITGTAEEVYGYTF,TGTGCCATCACGGGAACCGCCGAGGAGGTTTATGGCTACACCTTC
NA,TRBJ1-2,TRBV7-2,NA,CASSSPINGYTF,TGTGCCAGCAGCTCCCCCATCAATGGCTACACCTTC
TRBD2,TRBJ2-3,TRBV7-2,NA,CASSSPARTSGITDTQYF,TGTGCCAGCAGCTCCCCTGCCCGGACTAGCGGAATCACAGATACGCAGTATTTT
NA,TRBJ1-2,TRBV9,NA,CASSVAETRVGYTF,TGTGCCAGCAGCGTAGCCGAAACCCGGGTTGGCTACACCTTC
TRBD2,TRBJ2-5,TRBV4-1,NA,CASSQVGLAGGPRGETQYF,TGCGCCAGCAGCCAAGTAGGACTAGCGGGGGGCCCCCGGGGAGAGACCCAGTACTTC
NA,TRBJ2-3,TRBV7-2,NA,CASSLGGPGDTQYF,TGTGCCAGCAGCTTAGGTGGTCCAGGAGATACGCAGTATTTT
NA,TRBJ1-2,TRBV7-9,NA,CASSTPADYGYTF,TGTGCCAGCAGCACCCCAGCGGACTATGGCTACACCTTC
TRBD1,TRBJ2-6,TRBV19,NA,CASADRGRGNGANVLTF,TGTGCCAGTGCGGACAGGGGGCGCGGTAATGGGGCCAACGTCCTGACTTTC
TRBD2,TRBJ2-5,TRBV6-5,NA,CASSYLGTSGRRAQYF,TGTGCCAGCAGTTACCTAGGGACTAGCGGACGTAGGGCCCAGTACTTC
NA,TRBJ2-3,TRBV6-1,NA,CASSALTEDTQYF,TGTGCCAGCAGTGCCTTGACAGAAGATACGCAGTATTTT
NA,TRBJ1-6,TRBV30,once,CAWSKGDNNSPLHF,TGTGCCTGGAGTAAAGGGGACAATAATTCACCCCTCCACTTT
TRBD1,TRBJ2-5,TRBV29-1,NA,CSVETGTGSLETQYF,TGCAGCGTCGAAACCGGGACAGGGTCTCTTGAGACCCAGTACTTC